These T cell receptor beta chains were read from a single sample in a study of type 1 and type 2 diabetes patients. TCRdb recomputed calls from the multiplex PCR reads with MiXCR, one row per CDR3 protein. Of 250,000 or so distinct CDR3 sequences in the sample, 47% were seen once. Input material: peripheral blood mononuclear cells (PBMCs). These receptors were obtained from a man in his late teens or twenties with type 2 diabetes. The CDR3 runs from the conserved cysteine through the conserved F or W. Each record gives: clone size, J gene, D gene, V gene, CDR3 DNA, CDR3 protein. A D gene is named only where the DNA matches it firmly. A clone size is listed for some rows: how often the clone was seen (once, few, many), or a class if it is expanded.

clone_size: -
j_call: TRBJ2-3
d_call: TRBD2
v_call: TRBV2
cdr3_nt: TGTGCCAGCAGACCGGGACTACCCACAGATACGCAGTATTTT
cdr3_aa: CASRPGLPTDTQYF

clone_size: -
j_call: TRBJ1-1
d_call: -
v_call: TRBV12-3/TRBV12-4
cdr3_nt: TGTGCCAGCAGCGGAATGGCGGGGGTCACTGAAGCTTTCTTT
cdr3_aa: CASSGMAGVTEAFF

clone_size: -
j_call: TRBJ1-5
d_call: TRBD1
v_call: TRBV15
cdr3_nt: TGTGCCACCAGCCCGCCCGGGACAGGGGAACATCAGCCCCAGCATTTT
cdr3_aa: CATSPPGTGEHQPQHF

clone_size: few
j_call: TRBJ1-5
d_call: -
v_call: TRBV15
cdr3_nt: TGTGCCACCAGCACCTCAAATCAGCCCCAGCATTTT
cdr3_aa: CATSTSNQPQHF

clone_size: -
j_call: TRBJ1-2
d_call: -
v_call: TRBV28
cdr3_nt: TGTGCCAGCACCACAGGGATGGGCTACACCTTC
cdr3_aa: CASTTGMGYTF

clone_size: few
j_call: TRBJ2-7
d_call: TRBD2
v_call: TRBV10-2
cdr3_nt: TGCGCCGCAAGCGGGAGTCTGTACGAGCAGTACTTC
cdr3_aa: CAASGSLYEQYF

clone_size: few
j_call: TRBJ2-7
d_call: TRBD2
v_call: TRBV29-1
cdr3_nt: TGCAGCGCCGGGACTAACAGTTTGGAGCAGTACTTC
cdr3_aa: CSAGTNSLEQYF

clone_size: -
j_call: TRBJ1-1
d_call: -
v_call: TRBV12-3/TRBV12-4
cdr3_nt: TGTGCCAGTTCTCGGGAAATGAACACTGAAGCTTTCTTT
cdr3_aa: CASSREMNTEAFF

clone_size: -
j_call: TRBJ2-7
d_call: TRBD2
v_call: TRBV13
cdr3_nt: TGTGCCAGCAGTAGACAGCGGACTAGCGGGGCTGAGCAGTACTTC
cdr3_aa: CASSRQRTSGAEQYF

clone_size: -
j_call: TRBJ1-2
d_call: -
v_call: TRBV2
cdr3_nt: TGTGCCCAGCGGACAACCAACTATGGCTACACCTTC
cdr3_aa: CAQRTTNYGYTF

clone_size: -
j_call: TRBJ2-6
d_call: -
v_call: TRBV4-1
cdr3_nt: TGCGCCAGCAGCCAAGTTAGAGGGAATCTTGGGGCCAACGTCCTGACTTTC
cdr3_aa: CASSQVRGNLGANVLTF

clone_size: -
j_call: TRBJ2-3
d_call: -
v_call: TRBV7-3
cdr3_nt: TGTGCCAGCAGCTTAGACTCACACAGGGCCTATATGAATACGCAGTATTTT
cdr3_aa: CASSLDSHRAYMNTQYF

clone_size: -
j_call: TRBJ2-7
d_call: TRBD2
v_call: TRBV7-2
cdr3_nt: TGTGCCAGCAGCCCACGACTAGCGGGGAGGGACTACGAGCAGTACTTC
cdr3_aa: CASSPRLAGRDYEQYF

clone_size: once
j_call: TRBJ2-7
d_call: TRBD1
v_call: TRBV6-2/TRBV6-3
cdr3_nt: TGTGCCAGCAGTTGTCCCTTCGACAGGGGCTACGAGCAGTACTTC
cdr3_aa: CASSCPFDRGYEQYF

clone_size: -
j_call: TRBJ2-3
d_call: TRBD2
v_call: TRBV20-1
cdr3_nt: TGCAGTGCCACCCTAGCGGGAGTTAGAGGTACGCAGTATTTT
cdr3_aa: CSATLAGVRGTQYF

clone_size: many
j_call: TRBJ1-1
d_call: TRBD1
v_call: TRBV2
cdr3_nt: TGTGCCAGCAGTGCGCGACAGGGGTTAGCTTTCTTT
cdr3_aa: CASSARQGLAFF

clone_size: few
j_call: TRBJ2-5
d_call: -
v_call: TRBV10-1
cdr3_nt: TGCGCCAGCTGGATCAAGACACAAGCCAGGGTACAAGAGACCCAGTACTTC
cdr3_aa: CASWIKTQARVQETQYF

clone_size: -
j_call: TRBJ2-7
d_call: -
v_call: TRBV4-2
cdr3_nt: TGTGCCAGCAGCCCTAGGGACTTCACATCCTACGAGCAGTACTTC
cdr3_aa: CASSPRDFTSYEQYF

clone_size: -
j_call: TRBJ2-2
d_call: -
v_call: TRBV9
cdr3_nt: TGTGCCAGCAGCGTAGGAGGCCAAAACACCGGGGAGCTGTTTTTT
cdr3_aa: CASSVGGQNTGELFF

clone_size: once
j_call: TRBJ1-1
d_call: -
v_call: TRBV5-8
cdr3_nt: TGTGCCAGCAGCTTGGACGTTGGTGAAGCTTTCTTT
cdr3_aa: CASSLDVGEAFF

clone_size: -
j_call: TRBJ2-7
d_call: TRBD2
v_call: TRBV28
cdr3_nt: TGTGCCAGCGGAACACTAGCGGGAGATCGCAACGAGCAGTACTTC
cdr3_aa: CASGTLAGDRNEQYF

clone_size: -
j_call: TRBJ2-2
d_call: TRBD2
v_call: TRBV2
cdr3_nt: TGTGCCAGCAGACTACAGACTAGCGCCACCGGGGAGCTGTTTTTT
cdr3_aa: CASRLQTSATGELFF

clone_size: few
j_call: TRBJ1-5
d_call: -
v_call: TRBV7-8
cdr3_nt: TGTGCCAGCAGCTTATATCCCCGCCTAGGGGAGCCCCAGCATTTT
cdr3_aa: CASSLYPRLGEPQHF

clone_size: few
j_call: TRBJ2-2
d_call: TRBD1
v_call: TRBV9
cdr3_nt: TGTGCCAGCAGCGAAGGACAGGGGGTTAACGGGGAGCTGTTTTTT
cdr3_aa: CASSEGQGVNGELFF

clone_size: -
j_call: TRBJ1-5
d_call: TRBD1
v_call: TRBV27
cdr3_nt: TGTGCCAGCAGTTTACGACGGACAGGGAGGAGTGATCAGCCCCAGCATTTT
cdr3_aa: CASSLRRTGRSDQPQHF

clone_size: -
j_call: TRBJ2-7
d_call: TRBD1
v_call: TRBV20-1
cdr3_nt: TGCAGTGCGGCACAGGGGTCGGCCTACGAGCAGTACTTC
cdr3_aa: CSAAQGSAYEQYF

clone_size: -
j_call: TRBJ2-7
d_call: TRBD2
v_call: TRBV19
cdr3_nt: TGTGCCAGTAGCCCCCTTGGGACTAGCGGACCCTACGAGCAGTACTTC
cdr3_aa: CASSPLGTSGPYEQYF

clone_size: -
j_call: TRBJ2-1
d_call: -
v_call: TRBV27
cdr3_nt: TGTGCCAGCAAATTTTACGCCGGGACCGGGTACAATGAGCAGTTCTTC
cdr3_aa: CASKFYAGTGYNEQFF